This T cell receptor beta chain emerged from a study of blood T cell repertoires in COVID-19. Study-wide context: The United States, Italy and Spain supplied acute and convalescent COVID-19 samples. In each case, the material was cDNA or gDNA derived from T cells, B-cell-depleted T cells, or PBMCs.

As originally analysed: Nucleated cell counts were estimated from reference gene primer amplification. The table came from immunoSEQ multiplex PCR; TCRdb's copy has only in-frame clones and leaves some out. V, J and clone size reflect that table, while D and trimming were determined from the DNA. This table has about 140,000 clones, around 80% appearing once. CDR3 length: 15 residues. Trimming stripped 3 bases from V and 6 bases from J, with 17 bases between. Germline V CDR1 and CDR2: LGHDT, YNNKEL (reference sequence). This chain uses TRBV3-1 (or the pseudogene TRBV3-2) with TRBJ1-2; D may be TRBD1 (6 bases). The sample was peripheral blood. This clonotype was sampled from a man between 60 and 75 years old who had recovered from COVID-19. This CDR3 is CASSQLGGDLDGYTF. CDR3 coding DNA: TGTGCCAGCAGCCAGCTTGGGGGCGATCTAGATGGCTACACCTTC.